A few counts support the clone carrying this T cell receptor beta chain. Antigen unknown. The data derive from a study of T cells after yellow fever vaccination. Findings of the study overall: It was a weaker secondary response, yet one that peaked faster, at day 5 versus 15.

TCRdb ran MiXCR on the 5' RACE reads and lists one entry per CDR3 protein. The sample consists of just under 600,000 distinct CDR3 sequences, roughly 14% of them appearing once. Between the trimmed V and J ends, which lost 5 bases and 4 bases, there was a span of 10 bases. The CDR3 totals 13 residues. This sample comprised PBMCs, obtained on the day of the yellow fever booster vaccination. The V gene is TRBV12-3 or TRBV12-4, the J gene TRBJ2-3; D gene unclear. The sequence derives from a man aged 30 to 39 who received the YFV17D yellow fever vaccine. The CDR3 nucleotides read TGTGCCAGCAGTCCCCGCCGGCCAGATACGCAGTATTTT. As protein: CASSPRRPDTQYF.